Below, one T cell receptor (beta chain) is given with its context. The CDR3 contains 15 residues. CDR1 and CDR2 (germline): SGHDT, YYEEEE. TCRdb re-called the 5' RACE reads and gives one entry per CDR3 protein, without DNA. The sample data list about 550,000 distinct CDR3 sequences. This specimen comes from a study of T cells expressing NK-cell markers. The chain uses TRBV5-6 and TRBJ2-2; TCRdb gives TRBD1 as the D gene, but with no DNA this cannot be confirmed. The specimen sequenced was blood T cells: a sorted CD56 or NKG2C T cell subset, CD4+ or CD8+ T cells, or bulk PBMC T cells (not recorded which). This clonotype originated in a young man in good health. The CDR3: CASSFRGSHTGELFF.